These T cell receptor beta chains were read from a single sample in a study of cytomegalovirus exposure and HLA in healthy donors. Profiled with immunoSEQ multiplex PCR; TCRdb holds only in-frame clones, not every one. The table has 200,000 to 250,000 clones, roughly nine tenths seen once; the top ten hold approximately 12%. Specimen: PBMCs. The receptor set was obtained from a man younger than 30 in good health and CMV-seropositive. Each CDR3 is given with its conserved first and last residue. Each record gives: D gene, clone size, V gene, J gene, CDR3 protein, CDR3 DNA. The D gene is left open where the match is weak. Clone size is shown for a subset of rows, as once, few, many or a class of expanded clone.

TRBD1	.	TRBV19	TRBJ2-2	CASSQDRGTGELFF	TGTGCCAGTAGCCAGGACAGGGGTACCGGGGAGCTGTTTTTT
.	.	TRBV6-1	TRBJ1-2	CASSEREGDGYTF	TGTGCCAGCAGTGAAAGGGAGGGGGATGGCTACACCTTC
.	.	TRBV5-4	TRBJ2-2	CASSSRGDLNTGELFF	TGTGCCAGCAGCAGTAGGGGCGATCTGAACACCGGGGAGCTGTTTTTT
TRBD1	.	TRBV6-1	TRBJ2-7	CASSEALQGAYEQYF	TGTGCCAGCAGTGAAGCGCTGCAGGGGGCTTACGAGCAGTACTTC
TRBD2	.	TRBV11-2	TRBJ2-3	CASSFLRTSGDTDTQYF	TGTGCCAGCAGCTTCCTTCGGACTAGCGGAGACACAGATACGCAGTATTTT
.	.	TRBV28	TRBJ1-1	CASSLWGRENTEAFF	TGTGCCAGCAGTTTATGGGGAAGGGAGAACACTGAAGCTTTCTTT
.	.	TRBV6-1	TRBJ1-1	CANVNLGGGTEAFF	TGTGCCAACGTTAATCTCGGGGGGGGCACTGAAGCTTTCTTT
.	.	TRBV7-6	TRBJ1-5	CASSFLAPGQGSNQPQHF	TGTGCCAGCAGCTTTTTGGCCCCTGGGCAGGGGTCTAACCAGCCCCAGCATTTT
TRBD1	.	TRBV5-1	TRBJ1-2	CASSPTGQGEGYGYTF	TGCGCCAGCAGCCCAACGGGACAGGGGGAAGGCTATGGCTACACCTTC
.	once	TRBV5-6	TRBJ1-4	CASSLFSVEKLFF	TGTGCCAGCAGCTTGTTTTCCGTGGAAAAACTGTTTTTT
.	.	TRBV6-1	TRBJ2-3	CASSDNLSTDTQYF	TGTGCCAGCAGTGACAACCTTAGCACAGATACGCAGTATTTT
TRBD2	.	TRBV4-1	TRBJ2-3	CASSPRETPTDTQYF	TGCGCCAGCAGCCCGCGGGAGACTCCCACAGATACGCAGTATTTT
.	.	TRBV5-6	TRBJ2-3	CASSFGSSTDTQYF	TGTGCCAGCAGCTTTGGGAGTAGTACAGATACGCAGTATTTT
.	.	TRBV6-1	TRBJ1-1	CASSESVWNTEAFF	TGTGCCAGCAGTGAGAGTGTTTGGAACACTGAAGCTTTCTTT
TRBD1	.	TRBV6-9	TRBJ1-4	CASSLPDREICGDEKLFF	TGTGCCAGCAGCCTCCCGGACAGGGAGATCTGCGGAGATGAAAAACTGTTTTTT
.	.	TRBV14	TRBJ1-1	CASSEILQGEAFF	TGTGCCAGCAGCGAAATATTACAGGGTGAAGCTTTCTTT
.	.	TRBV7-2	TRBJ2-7	CASSLVPREQYF	TGTGCCAGCAGCTTAGTACCTCGGGAGCAGTACTTC
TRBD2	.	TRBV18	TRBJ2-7	CASSLPELAHYEQYF	TGTGCCAGCTCACTCCCGGAACTAGCGCACTACGAGCAGTACTTC
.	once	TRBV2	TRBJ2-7	CASTRQLYEQYF	TGTGCCAGCACCCGGCAGCTCTACGAGCAGTACTTC
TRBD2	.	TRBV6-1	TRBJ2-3	CASSEEGTSERIDTQYF	TGTGCCAGCAGTGAGGAGGGGACTAGCGAGAGGATAGATACGCAGTATTTT
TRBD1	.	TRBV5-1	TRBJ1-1	CASSRARDRALNTEAFF	TGCGCCAGCAGCAGGGCCCGGGACAGGGCTTTGAACACTGAAGCTTTCTTT
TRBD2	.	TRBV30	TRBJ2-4	CAWSFRGVPKNIQYF	TGTGCCTGGAGTTTCCGGGGGGTTCCCAAAAACATTCAGTACTTC
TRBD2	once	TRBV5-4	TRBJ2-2	CASSGTSGSTGELFF	TGTGCCAGCAGCGGGACTAGCGGGAGCACCGGGGAGCTGTTTTTT
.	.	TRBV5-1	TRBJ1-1	CASNLQGNTEAFF	TGCGCCAGCAACCTTCAGGGGAACACTGAAGCTTTCTTT
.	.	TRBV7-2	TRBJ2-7	CASSSWAGEQYF	TGTGCCAGCAGCTCCTGGGCCGGCGAGCAGTACTTC
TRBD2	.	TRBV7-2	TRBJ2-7	CASSPGRSGSLDEQYF	TGTGCCAGCAGCCCGGGGCGTAGCGGGAGCCTAGACGAGCAGTACTTC
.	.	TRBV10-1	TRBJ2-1	CATAPSGPYYNEQFF	TGCGCCACGGCCCCAAGCGGGCCATACTACAATGAGCAGTTCTTC
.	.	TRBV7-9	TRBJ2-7	CASLTELASYEQYF	TGTGCCAGCCTTACGGAGCTAGCGAGCTACGAGCAGTACTTC
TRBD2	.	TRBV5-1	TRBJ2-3	CASRILAGSTDTQYF	TGCGCCAGCAGGATACTAGCGGGGAGCACAGATACGCAGTATTTT
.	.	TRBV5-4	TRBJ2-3	CASSLPTGEGDTQYF	TGTGCCAGCAGCCTGCCCACAGGCGAGGGGGATACGCAGTATTTT
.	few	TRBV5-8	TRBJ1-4	CASSTPGNSNEKLFF	TGTGCCAGCAGCACGCCCGGAAATTCGAATGAAAAACTGTTTTTT
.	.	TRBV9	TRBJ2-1	CASSPSLGYNEQFF	TGTGCCAGCAGCCCTTCACTAGGATACAATGAGCAGTTCTTC
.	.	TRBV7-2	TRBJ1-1	CASSLAPGWNTEAFF	TGTGCCAGCAGCCTAGCACCGGGGTGGAACACTGAAGCTTTCTTT
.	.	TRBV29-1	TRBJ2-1	CSVWTIGEQFF	TGCAGCGTCTGGACAATCGGGGAGCAGTTCTTC
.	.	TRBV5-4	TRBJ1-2	CASSPQGYNGYTF	TGTGCCAGCAGCCCACAGGGATATAATGGCTACACCTTC
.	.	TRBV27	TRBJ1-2	CASGRGNYGYTF	TGTGCCAGTGGACGTGGGAACTATGGCTACACCTTC
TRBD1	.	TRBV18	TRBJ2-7	CASSPVDRDHEQYF	TGTGCCAGCTCACCCGTTGACAGGGACCACGAGCAGTACTTC
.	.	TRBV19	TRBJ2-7	CASSIPGQIYEQYF	TGTGCCAGTAGTATTCCCGGACAAATCTACGAGCAGTACTTC
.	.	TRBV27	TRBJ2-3	CASSLGFPDTQYF	TGTGCCAGCAGTTTGGGTTTCCCAGATACGCAGTATTTT
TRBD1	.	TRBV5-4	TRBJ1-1	CASSLVGRGSGEAFF	TGTGCCAGCAGCTTGGTAGGCAGGGGGAGCGGTGAAGCTTTCTTT
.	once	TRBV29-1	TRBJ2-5	CSVGPEETQYF	TGCAGCGTTGGCCCAGAAGAGACCCAGTACTTC
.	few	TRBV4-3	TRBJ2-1	CASSQGFRGFYNEQFF	TGCGCCAGCAGCCAAGGGTTCAGGGGATTTTACAATGAGCAGTTCTTC
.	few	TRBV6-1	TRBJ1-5	CASSSTETKSAQHF	TGTGCCAGCAGTTCGACAGAAACCAAGAGTGCCCAGCATTTT
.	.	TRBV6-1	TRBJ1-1	CASSTTGTMNTEAFF	TGTGCCAGCAGTACGACCGGGACAATGAACACTGAAGCTTTCTTT
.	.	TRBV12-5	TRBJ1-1	CASAPLAAMNTEAFF	TGTGCTAGTGCCCCCCTGGCAGCCATGAACACTGAAGCTTTCTTT